The clone carrying this T cell receptor (beta chain) has a single count. The CDR3 is 14 amino acids. Trimming shortened V by 7 bases and J by 7 bases, and 19 bases separated the two germline ends. From germline, CDR1 is MNHEY and CDR2 SVGAGI. The method was immunoSEQ multiplex PCR; TCRdb's version includes in-frame clones alone and lacks a portion of them. The sample holds roughly 360,000 clones, roughly 86% seen once. The entry originates in a study of blood T cell repertoires in COVID-19. Sequenced material: PBMCs or T cells enriched from blood (not recorded which). The receptor's source is a man aged 30-40 years who had recovered from COVID-19. This chain uses TRBV6-5 with TRBJ1-2; D ambiguous. DNA of the CDR3: TGTGCCAGCACCACTGAGCGGGTTTACTCTGGCTACACCTTC. Protein: CASTTERVYSGYTF.